The rows below give T cell receptor beta chains drawn from one sample of a study of T cell repertoires in cytomegalovirus infection. MiXCR, applied by TCRdb to the reads, yields one record per CDR3 protein. Of 100,000 to 150,000 distinct CDR3 sequences listed, roughly 9% are singletons. The sample taken for sequencing was PBMCs. These receptor sequences come from a human donor in good health (CMV status not recorded). Some clones in this sample may be carry-over from other donors' samples. CDR3s include the opening cysteine and the closing phenylalanine or tryptophan. A D gene is named only where the DNA matches it firmly. Size is stated for part of the rows, as once, few or many counts, or as a class when the clone is expanded.

NA	many	TRBV7-2	TRBJ2-1	TGTGCCAGCAGCTTAGACCCCCAAATGGGCACGGGATACAATGAGCAGTTCTTC	CASSLDPQMGTGYNEQFF
NA	NA	TRBV29-1	TRBJ1-1	TGCAGCGTTGTGGGGCAGAACACTGAAGCTTTCTTT	CSVVGQNTEAFF
NA	few	TRBV9	TRBJ1-1	TGTGCCAGCACCGCAGAGTCAGGGTTCACTGAAGCTTTCTTT	CASTAESGFTEAFF
NA	NA	TRBV6-8	TRBJ2-1	TGTGCCAGCAGTTATGGACGGTGGTCCGAGCAGATCTTC	CASSYGRWSEQIF
NA	many	TRBV5-1	TRBJ2-6	TGCGCCAGCAGCTTGGATACGAGAGTCCTGACTTTC	CASSLDTRVLTF
NA	few	TRBV2	TRBJ2-7	TGTGCCAGCATCATAGACATCCACTCCTACGAGCAGTACTTC	CASIIDIHSYEQYF
NA	NA	TRBV12-3/TRBV12-4	TRBJ1-4	TGTGCCAGCAATCCAACAGGGCTGGGAGAAAAACTGTTTTTT	CASNPTGLGEKLFF
TRBD1	NA	TRBV28	TRBJ1-2	TGTGCCAGCAGAACTCCCGGGACAGGGACAGTCTACACCTTC	CASRTPGTGTVYTF
NA	many	TRBV11-3	TRBJ1-5	TGTGCCAGCAGCCCGGACCGCCTGAGTAATCAGCCCCAGCATTTT	CASSPDRLSNQPQHF
TRBD1	many	TRBV6-1	TRBJ2-1	TGTGCCAGCAGCCCCCGGGACAGGGGAATATACAATGAGCAGTTCTTC	CASSPRDRGIYNEQFF
TRBD2	NA	TRBV29-1	TRBJ2-1	TGCAGCGTCTTCATAGCGGGCGGGGAGCAGTTCTTC	CSVFIAGGEQFF
NA	many	TRBV7-8	TRBJ1-1	TGTGCCAGCAGCGTAACAGGAGGCACTGAAGCTTTCTTT	CASSVTGGTEAFF
TRBD1	few	TRBV5-1	TRBJ1-5	TGCGCCAGCAGCCCCGGGACAGGGCCCCAGCATTTT	CASSPGTGPQHF
TRBD1	many	TRBV7-9	TRBJ2-4	TGTGCCAGCAGCTTAGGAGGGGGCGGCGGAAGTGACATTCAGTACTTC	CASSLGGGGGSDIQYF
NA	NA	TRBV29-1	TRBJ1-1	TGCAGCGTTGATATGAAGGCAGGGGTTACTGAAGCTTTCTTT	CSVDMKAGVTEAFF
NA	many	TRBV7-2	TRBJ1-1	TGTGCCAGCAGCTTAGTTCGGACGGGAACTGAAGCTTTCTTT	CASSLVRTGTEAFF
TRBD1	NA	TRBV10-3	TRBJ1-2	TGTGCCATCAGCCTACAGGGGAGAGATGGCTACACCTTC	CAISLQGRDGYTF
NA	NA	TRBV20-1	TRBJ1-2	TGCAGTGCTTATAGAGGCTACACCTTC	CSAYRGYTF
TRBD1	many	TRBV28	TRBJ1-2	TGTGCCAGCAGTTTAGGACAGGGTGACTATGGCTACACCTTC	CASSLGQGDYGYTF
NA	NA	TRBV28	TRBJ1-1	TGTGCCAGCAGTTTGCTGGCAGGGAAAGCTTTCTTT	CASSLLAGKAFF
TRBD1	NA	TRBV2	TRBJ1-1	TGTGCCAGCAGTCCACAGGGGGCCGCGATGAACACTGAAGCTTTCTTT	CASSPQGAAMNTEAFF
NA	few	TRBV2	TRBJ2-5	TGTGCCAGCAGAGCCGGGACCGGGCTCGAGACCCAGTACTTC	CASRAGTGLETQYF
NA	many	TRBV4-2	TRBJ2-3	TGTGCCAGCAGCCAAGATGAGGGTCGTCTAGCAGGGGATACGCAGTATTTT	CASSQDEGRLAGDTQYF
TRBD1	NA	TRBV28	TRBJ1-1	TGTGCCAGCAGTAGAGGACAGGGTAGGGAAGCTTTCTTT	CASSRGQGREAFF
NA	many	TRBV27	TRBJ1-2	TGTGCCAGCAAAGGACAGTGGACCGGCTACACCTTC	CASKGQWTGYTF
NA	many	TRBV7-9	TRBJ1-5	TGTGCCAGCAGCTCTTCAGACAGGAGCAATCAGCCCCAGCATTTT	CASSSSDRSNQPQHF
TRBD1	NA	TRBV5-1	TRBJ1-4	TGCGCCAGCAGCGGAGGTCGCGGGACAGGGGTTCCCACTAATGAAAAACTGTTTTTT	CASSGGRGTGVPTNEKLFF
NA	many	TRBV7-8	TRBJ1-1	TGTGCCAGCAGCAGAGGGGAGGGCTACACTGAAGCTTTCTTT	CASSRGEGYTEAFF
NA	many	TRBV12-3/TRBV12-4	TRBJ1-1	TGTGCCAGCAGTTTTTACGGAGGGACTGAAGCTTTCTTT	CASSFYGGTEAFF
TRBD1	NA	TRBV2	TRBJ1-2	TGTGCCAGCAGCCGGGACAGGGCCCAAGGTGGCTACACCTTC	CASSRDRAQGGYTF
NA	many	TRBV12-3/TRBV12-4	TRBJ1-2	TGTGCCAGCACCTTCCCCCGAGGGCAACCACATCGTGGCTACACCTTC	CASTFPRGQPHRGYTF
NA	few	TRBV19	TRBJ2-5	TGTGCCAGTGGTCGAGGACAAGAGACCCAGTACTTC	CASGRGQETQYF
NA	many	TRBV2	TRBJ1-5	TGTGCCAGCAGTGGGAGACCTGGTAGCAATCAGCCCCAGCATTTT	CASSGRPGSNQPQHF
NA	many	TRBV25-1	TRBJ2-2	TGTGCCAGCAGTGAATTGGGCACCGGGGAGCTGTTTTTT	CASSELGTGELFF
NA	few	TRBV3-1	TRBJ2-5	TGTGCCCATGGTTGGGTCCAAGAGACCCAGTACTTC	CAHGWVQETQYF
TRBD1	many	TRBV12-3/TRBV12-4	TRBJ1-1	TGTGCCAGCAGTTCGGGGACAGGGAAGGCCACTGAAGCTTTCTTT	CASSSGTGKATEAFF
NA	many	TRBV12-3/TRBV12-4	TRBJ1-1	TGTGCCAGCAGTTTCGCAGGGAAAGGGGTTGAAGCTTTCTTT	CASSFAGKGVEAFF
NA	NA	TRBV20-1	TRBJ1-1	TGCAGTGCTAGGGAAGGGGAGGACACTGAAGCTTTCTTT	CSAREGEDTEAFF